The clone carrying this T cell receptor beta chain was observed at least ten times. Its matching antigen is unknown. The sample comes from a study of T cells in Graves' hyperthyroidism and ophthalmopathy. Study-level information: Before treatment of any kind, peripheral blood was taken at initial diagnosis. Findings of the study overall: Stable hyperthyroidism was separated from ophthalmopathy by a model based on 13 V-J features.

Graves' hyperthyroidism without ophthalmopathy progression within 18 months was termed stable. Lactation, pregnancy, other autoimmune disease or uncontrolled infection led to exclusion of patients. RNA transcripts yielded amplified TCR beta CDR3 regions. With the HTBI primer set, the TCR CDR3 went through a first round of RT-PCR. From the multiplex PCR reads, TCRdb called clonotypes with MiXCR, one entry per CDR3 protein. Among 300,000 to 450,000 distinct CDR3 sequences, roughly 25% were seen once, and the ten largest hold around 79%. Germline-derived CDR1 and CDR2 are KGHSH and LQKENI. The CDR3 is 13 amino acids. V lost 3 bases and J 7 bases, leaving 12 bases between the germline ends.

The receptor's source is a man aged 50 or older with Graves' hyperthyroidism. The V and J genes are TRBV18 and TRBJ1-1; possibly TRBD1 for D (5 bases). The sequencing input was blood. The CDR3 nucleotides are TGTGCCAGCTCACCGCGGGGGGAAGGTGAAGCTTTCTTT. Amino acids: CASSPRGEGEAFF.